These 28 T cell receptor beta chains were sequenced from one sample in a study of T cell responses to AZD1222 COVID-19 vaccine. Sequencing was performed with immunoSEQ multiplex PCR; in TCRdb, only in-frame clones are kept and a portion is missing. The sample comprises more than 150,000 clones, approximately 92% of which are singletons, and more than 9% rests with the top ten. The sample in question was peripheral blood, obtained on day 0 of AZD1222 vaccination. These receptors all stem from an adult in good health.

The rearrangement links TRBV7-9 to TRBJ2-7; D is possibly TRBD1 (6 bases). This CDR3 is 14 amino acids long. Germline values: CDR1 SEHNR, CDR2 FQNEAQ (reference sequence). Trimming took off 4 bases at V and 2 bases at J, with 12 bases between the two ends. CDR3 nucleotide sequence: TGTGCCAGCAGCTCCGACAGGCTAACCTACGAGCAGTACTTC. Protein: CASSSDRLTYEQYF.

The CDR3 is CASSQDKGANTEAFF. CDR3 nucleotides: TGCGCCAGCAGCCAAGATAAGGGGGCGAACACTGAAGCTTTCTTT. The chain links TRBV4-3 to TRBJ1-1; 7 nucleotides agree with TRBD1. Losses at the gene ends were 0 bases for V and 1 base for J; bases not matched to a gene: 2. This CDR3 region has 15 residues. CDR1 and CDR2 (germline): LGHNA, YSLEER.

The CDR3 spells CASSYTSGIYNEQFF. DNA for the CDR3: TGCGCCAGCAGCTATACTAGCGGGATTTACAATGAGCAGTTCTTC. V usage is TRBV5-1 and J usage is TRBJ2-1; 10 bases match TRBD2. The CDR3 spans 15 residues. Unmatched junction bases numbered 4, after V lost 3 bases and J lost 4 bases. Germline V gene data show CDR1 as SGHRS and CDR2 as YFSETQ.

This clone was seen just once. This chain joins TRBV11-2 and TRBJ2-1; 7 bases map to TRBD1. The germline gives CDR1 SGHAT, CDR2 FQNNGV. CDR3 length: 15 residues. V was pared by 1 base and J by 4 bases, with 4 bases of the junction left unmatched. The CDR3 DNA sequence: TGTGCCAGCAGCTTAGGAGGGGGCGGGTACAATGAGCAGTTCTTC. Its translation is CASSLGGGGYNEQFF.

CDR3 sequence (DNA): TGTGCCACCAGTGATTTGTTCAGGGTCGTTGGGGCTTTCTTT. Amino acid sequence: CATSDLFRVVGAFF. The chain is built from TRBV24-1 and TRBJ1-1, with D tentatively TRBD1 (5 bases). The V gene's germline CDR1 is KGHDR and CDR2 SFDVKD. Trimming stripped 0 bases from V and 11 bases from J, with 15 bases between. There are 14 residues in the CDR3.

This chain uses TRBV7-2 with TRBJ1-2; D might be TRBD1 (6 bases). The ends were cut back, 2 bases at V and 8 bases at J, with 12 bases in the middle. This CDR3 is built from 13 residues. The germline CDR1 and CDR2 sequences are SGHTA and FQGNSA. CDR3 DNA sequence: TGTGCCAGCAGCTTACGACAGGTTGTAGGCTACACCTTC. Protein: CASSLRQVVGYTF.

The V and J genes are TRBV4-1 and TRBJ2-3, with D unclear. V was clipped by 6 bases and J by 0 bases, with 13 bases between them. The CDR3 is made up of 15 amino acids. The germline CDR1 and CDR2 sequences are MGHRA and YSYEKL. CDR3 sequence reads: CASRQRELSTDTQYF. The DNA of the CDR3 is TGCGCCAGCAGGCAAAGGGAACTTAGCACAGATACGCAGTATTTT.

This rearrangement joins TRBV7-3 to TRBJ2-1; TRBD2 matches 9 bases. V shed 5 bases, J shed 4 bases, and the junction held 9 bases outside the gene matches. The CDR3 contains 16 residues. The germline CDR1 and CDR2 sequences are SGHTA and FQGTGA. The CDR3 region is CASSRSGLAGYNEQFF. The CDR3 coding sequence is TGTGCCAGCAGCCGATCCGGCCTAGCGGGGTACAATGAGCAGTTCTTC.

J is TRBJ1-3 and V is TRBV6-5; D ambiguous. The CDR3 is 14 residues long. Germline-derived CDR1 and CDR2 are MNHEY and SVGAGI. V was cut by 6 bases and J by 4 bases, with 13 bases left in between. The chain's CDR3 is CASSSPGEGNTIYF. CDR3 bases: TGTGCCAGCAGCTCCCCCGGGGAAGGAAACACCATATATTTT.

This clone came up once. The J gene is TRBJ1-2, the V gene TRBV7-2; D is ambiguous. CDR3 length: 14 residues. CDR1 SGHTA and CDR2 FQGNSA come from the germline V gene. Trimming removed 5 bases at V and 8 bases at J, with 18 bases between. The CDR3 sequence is CASSPLEGPFGYTF. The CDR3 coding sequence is TGTGCCAGCAGCCCCTTGGAAGGGCCCTTCGGCTACACCTTC.

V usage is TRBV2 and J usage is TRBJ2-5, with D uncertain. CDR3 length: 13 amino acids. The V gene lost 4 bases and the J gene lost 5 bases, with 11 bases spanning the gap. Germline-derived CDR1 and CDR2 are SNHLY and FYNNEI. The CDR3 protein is CASSGLISETQYF. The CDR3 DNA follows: TGTGCCAGCAGTGGACTGATCTCCGAGACCCAGTACTTC.

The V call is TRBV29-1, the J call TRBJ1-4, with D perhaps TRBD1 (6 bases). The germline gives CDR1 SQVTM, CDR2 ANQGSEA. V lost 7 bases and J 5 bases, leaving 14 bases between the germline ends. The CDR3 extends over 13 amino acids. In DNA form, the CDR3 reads TGCAGCGCTGGGGGGCTCTCAAATGAAAAACTGTTTTTT. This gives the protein CSAGGLSNEKLFF.

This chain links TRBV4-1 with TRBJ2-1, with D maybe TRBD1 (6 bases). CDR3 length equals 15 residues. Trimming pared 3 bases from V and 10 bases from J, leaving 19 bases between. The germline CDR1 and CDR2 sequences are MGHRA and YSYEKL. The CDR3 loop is CASSHLTGSGLEQFF. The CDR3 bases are TGCGCCAGCAGCCATTTAACAGGGTCGGGTCTAGAGCAGTTCTTC.

CDR3 amino acids: CASSAGYSNQPQHF. CDR3 sequence (DNA): TGTGCCAGCAGTGCGGGTTATAGCAATCAGCCCCAGCATTTT. V is TRBV6-4 and J is TRBJ1-5; D uncertain. This CDR3 region has 14 residues. Germline values: CDR1 MRHNA, CDR2 SNTAGT. Trimming cost V 4 bases and J 0 bases, with 7 bases left between them.

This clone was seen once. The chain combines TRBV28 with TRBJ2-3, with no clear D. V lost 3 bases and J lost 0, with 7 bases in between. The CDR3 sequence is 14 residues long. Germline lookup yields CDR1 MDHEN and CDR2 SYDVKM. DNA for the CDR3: TGTGCCAGCAGTTTGGCAGCCAGCACAGATACGCAGTATTTT. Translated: CASSLAASTDTQYF.

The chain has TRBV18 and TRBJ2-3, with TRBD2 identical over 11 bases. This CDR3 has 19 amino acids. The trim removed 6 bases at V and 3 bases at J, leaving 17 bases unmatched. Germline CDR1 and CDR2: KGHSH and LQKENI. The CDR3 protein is CASSLTPTSGSGTTDTQYF. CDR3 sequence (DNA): TGTGCCAGCTCGCTTACCCCCACTAGCGGGAGCGGGACGACAGATACGCAGTATTTT.

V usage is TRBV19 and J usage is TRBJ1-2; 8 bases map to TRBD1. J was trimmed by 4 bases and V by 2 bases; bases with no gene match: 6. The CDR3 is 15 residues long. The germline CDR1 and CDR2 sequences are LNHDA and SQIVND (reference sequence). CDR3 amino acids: CASSIQDRVGYGYTF. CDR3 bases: TGTGCCAGTAGTATACAGGACAGGGTCGGCTATGGCTACACCTTC.

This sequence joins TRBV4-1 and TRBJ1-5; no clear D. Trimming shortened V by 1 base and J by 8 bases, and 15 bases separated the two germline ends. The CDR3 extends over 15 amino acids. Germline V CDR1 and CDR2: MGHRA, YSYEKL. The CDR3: CASSQAGDIEEPQHF. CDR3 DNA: TGCGCCAGCAGCCAAGCAGGTGACATCGAGGAGCCCCAGCATTTT.

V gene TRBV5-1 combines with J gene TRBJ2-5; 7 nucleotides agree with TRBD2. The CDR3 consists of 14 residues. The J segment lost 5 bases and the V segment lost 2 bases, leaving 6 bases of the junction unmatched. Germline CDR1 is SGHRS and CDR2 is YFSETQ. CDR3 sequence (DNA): TGCGCCAGCAGCTTCGGCAGGGAGGGGGAGACCCAGTACTTC. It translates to CASSFGREGETQYF.

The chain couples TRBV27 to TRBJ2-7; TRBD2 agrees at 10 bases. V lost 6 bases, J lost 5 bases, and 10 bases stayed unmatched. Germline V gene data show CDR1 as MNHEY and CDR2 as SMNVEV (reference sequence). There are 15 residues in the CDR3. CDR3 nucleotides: TGTGCCAGCAGCATTCGGACTAGCGGACGAGACGAGCAGTACTTC. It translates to CASSIRTSGRDEQYF.

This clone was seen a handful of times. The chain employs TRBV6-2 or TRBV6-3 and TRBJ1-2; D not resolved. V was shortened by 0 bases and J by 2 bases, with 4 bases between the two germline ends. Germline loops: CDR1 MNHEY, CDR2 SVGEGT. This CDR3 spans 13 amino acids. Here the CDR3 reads CASSYSDNYGYTF. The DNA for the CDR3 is TGTGCCAGCAGTTACTCGGACAACTATGGCTACACCTTC.

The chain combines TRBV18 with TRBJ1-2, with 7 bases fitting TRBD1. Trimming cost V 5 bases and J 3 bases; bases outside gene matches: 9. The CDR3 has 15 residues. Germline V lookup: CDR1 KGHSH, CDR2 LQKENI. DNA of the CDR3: TGTGCCAGCTCAGAGGTTCGCCAGGGGGACTATGGCTACACCTTC. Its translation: CASSEVRQGDYGYTF.

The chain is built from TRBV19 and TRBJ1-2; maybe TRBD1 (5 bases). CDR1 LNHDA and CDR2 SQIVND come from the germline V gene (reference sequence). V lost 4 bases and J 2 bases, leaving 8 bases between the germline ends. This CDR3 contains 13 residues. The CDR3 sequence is CASSTGGNYGYTF. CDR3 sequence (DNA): TGTGCCAGTAGTACTGGGGGAAACTATGGCTACACCTTC.

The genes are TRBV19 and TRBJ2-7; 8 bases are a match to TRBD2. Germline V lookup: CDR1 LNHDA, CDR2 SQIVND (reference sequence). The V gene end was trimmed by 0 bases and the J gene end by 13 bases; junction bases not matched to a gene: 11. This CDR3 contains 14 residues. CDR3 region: CASSIDLVSGGIYF. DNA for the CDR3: TGTGCCAGTAGTATAGATCTTGTGTCGGGGGGGATCTACTTC.

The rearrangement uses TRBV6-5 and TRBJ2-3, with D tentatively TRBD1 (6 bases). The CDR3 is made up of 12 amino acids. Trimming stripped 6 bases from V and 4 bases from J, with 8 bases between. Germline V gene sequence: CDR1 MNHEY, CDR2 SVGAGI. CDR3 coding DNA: TGTGCCAGCAGGTCAGGGGCAGATACGCAGTATTTT. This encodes CASRSGADTQYF.

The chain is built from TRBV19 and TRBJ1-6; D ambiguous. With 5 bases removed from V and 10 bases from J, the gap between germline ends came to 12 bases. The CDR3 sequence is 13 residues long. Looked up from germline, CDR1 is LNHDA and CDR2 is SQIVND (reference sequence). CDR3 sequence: CASSGLGNSPLHF. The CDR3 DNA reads TGTGCCAGTAGTGGGTTGGGGAACTCACCCCTCCACTTT.

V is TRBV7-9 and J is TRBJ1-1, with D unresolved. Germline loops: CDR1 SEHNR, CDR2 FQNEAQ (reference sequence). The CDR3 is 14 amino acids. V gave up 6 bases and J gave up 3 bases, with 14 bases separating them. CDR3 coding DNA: TGTGCCAGCAGTTCCGCGGTAGGGTACACTGAAGCTTTCTTT. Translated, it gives CASSSAVGYTEAFF.

DNA for the CDR3: TGTGCCAGCAGTTTTGACAGTGGCAATCAGCCCCAGCATTTT. Its translation: CASSFDSGNQPQHF. The chain couples TRBV28 to TRBJ1-5; D might be TRBD1 (5 bases). Germline V gene sequence: CDR1 MDHEN, CDR2 SYDVKM. The V end was cut by 3 bases, the J end by 2 bases, with 8 bases between. The CDR3 runs 14 residues.